These 20 T cell receptor beta chains came from one sample sequenced in a study of resident and recirculating memory T cells in vitiligo. Assay: immunoSEQ multiplex PCR; the TCRdb copy retains only in-frame clones and omits some. The sample lists 40,000 to 50,000 clones; over 90% were seen once. The material sequenced was blood. The origin of the receptors is a male donor with vitiligo.

CDR3 sequence: CASSMERENYGYTF. Written as DNA, the CDR3 is TGTGCCAGTAGTATGGAACGGGAGAACTATGGCTACACCTTC. The chain combines TRBV19 with TRBJ1-2, with D hard to call. Trimming cost V 3 bases and J 2 bases, with 10 bases left between them. The CDR3 totals 14 residues. From germline, CDR1 is LNHDA and CDR2 SQIVND (reference sequence).

This rearrangement joins TRBV6-4 to TRBJ2-3; the D gene is possibly TRBD2 (6 bases). Trimming took 3 bases from V and 1 from J, leaving 11 bases between them. Germline V gene lookup returns CDR1 MRHNA and CDR2 SNTAGT. This CDR3 contains 15 residues. Written as DNA, the CDR3 is TGTGCCAGCAGTGAGAGTAGCGGAGGCACAGATACGCAGTATTTT. Encoded protein: CASSESSGGTDTQYF.

V gene TRBV6-5 combines with J gene TRBJ2-7; D may be TRBD2 (6 bases). Germline V gives CDR1 MNHEY, CDR2 SVGAGI. Trimming took 4 bases from V and 2 from J, leaving 12 bases between them. CDR3 length: 14 amino acids. In DNA, the CDR3 is TGTGCCAGCAGTTCCATGGGGGGAACCTACGAGCAGTACTTC. Its protein is CASSSMGGTYEQYF.

This chain links TRBV27 with TRBJ1-4, with D maybe TRBD1 (5 bases). Germline lookup yields CDR1 MNHEY and CDR2 SMNVEV (reference sequence). The CDR3 runs 13 residues. V gave up 6 bases and J gave up 8 bases, with 13 bases separating them. The CDR3 sequence is CASRGTGWEKLFF. CDR3 bases: TGTGCCAGCAGAGGGACTGGGTGGGAAAAACTGTTTTTT.

The J gene is TRBJ1-2, the V gene TRBV5-6; TRBD1 agrees at 7 bases. The germline V gene has CDR1 SGHDT and CDR2 YYEEEE. V shed 4 bases, J shed 8 bases, and the junction held 14 bases outside the gene matches. The CDR3 contains 15 residues. This CDR3 reads CASSANRGLTGGYTF. The CDR3 DNA sequence: TGTGCCAGCAGCGCGAACAGGGGTCTGACTGGCGGCTACACCTTC.

As to this clone: This same CDR3 is encoded by further DNA sequences in the sample. The chain employs TRBV14 and TRBJ2-5; D may be TRBD2 (5 bases). Germline V gene sequence: CDR1 SGHDN, CDR2 FVKESK. This CDR3 has 14 amino acids. Trimming stripped 1 base from V and 4 bases from J, with 10 bases between. The CDR3 loop is CASSQGGAPETQYF. The CDR3 DNA is TGTGCCAGCAGCCAAGGGGGAGCTCCAGAGACCCAGTACTTC.

The V gene is TRBV15, the J gene TRBJ1-1, with D possibly matching TRBD1 (5 bases). The germline V gene encodes CDR1 LNHNV and CDR2 YYDKDF (reference sequence). This CDR3 region has 13 residues. Trimming pared 8 bases from V and 3 bases from J, leaving 13 bases between. CDR3 loop: CATSWGRDTEAFF. The CDR3 nucleotides are TGTGCCACCTCGTGGGGGAGGGACACTGAAGCTTTCTTT.

The rearrangement links TRBV7-3 to TRBJ1-1, with TRBD1 identical over 7 bases. V gave up 2 bases and J gave up 6 bases; unmatched junction bases: 3. The CDR3 has 13 residues. CDR1 and CDR2 (germline): SGHTA, FQGTGA. The CDR3 spells CASSLYQGAEAFF. The CDR3, as DNA: TGTGCCAGCAGCTTATATCAGGGGGCTGAAGCTTTCTTT.

V and J are TRBV9 and TRBJ2-7; 11 bases map to TRBD2. Trimming at V came to 2 bases and at J to 5 bases, leaving 9 bases not matched to a gene. The CDR3 runs 16 residues. The germline V gene has CDR1 SGDLS and CDR2 YYNGEE. The CDR3 DNA reads as TGTGCCAGCAGCGTGCTTAGCGGGGGGGCCCTGGACGAGCAGTACTTC. This encodes CASSVLSGGALDEQYF.

The chain recombines TRBV6-6 with TRBJ2-7; tentatively, D is TRBD1 (5 bases). The germline V gene has CDR1 MNHNY and CDR2 SVGAGI (reference sequence). This CDR3 contains 12 residues. Trimming took off 4 bases at V and 3 bases at J, with 7 bases between the two ends. The CDR3 loop reads CASSLTDYEQYF. DNA for the CDR3: TGTGCCAGCAGTTTGACAGACTACGAGCAGTACTTC.

This chain connects TRBV2 to TRBJ2-2; tentative D call: TRBD2 (5 bases). The germline CDR1 and CDR2 sequences are SNHLY and FYNNEI. This CDR3 is 14 amino acids long. Trimming took off 6 bases at V and 0 bases at J, with 8 bases between the two ends. The CDR3 bases are TGTGCCAGCAGGACGGGGACGAACACCGGGGAGCTGTTTTTT. Translated, it gives CASRTGTNTGELFF.

The chain is built from TRBV29-1 and TRBJ1-1, with 11 positions matching TRBD1. Germline V CDR1 and CDR2: SQVTM, ANQGSEA. The V gene end was trimmed by 7 bases and the J gene end by 4 bases; junction bases not matched to a gene: 8. CDR3 length: 14 amino acids. CDR3 DNA sequence: TGCAGCGCGGACAGGGGGCTTTCAGGCACTGAAGCTTTCTTT. It yields the protein CSADRGLSGTEAFF.

J is TRBJ2-7 and V is TRBV6-1; possible D gene TRBD1, 6 bases. The CDR3 contains 12 residues. Germline V gene data show CDR1 as MNHNS and CDR2 as SASEGT. V was clipped by 8 bases and J by 6 bases, with 14 bases between them. CDR3 amino acids: CASGARGFEQYF. In DNA form, the CDR3 reads TGTGCCAGCGGGGCCAGGGGATTCGAGCAGTACTTC.

The rearrangement links TRBV7-6 to TRBJ2-1, with 9 bases lining up with TRBD1. The CDR3 extends over 15 amino acids. The V gene's germline CDR1 is SGHVS and CDR2 FNYEAQ. Trimming removed 5 bases from V and 3 bases from J; junction bases left unmatched: 5. CDR3 coding DNA: TGTGCCAGCAGCGAGGACAGGGGTAGCTACAATGAGCAGTTCTTC. Translated, it gives CASSEDRGSYNEQFF.

This rearrangement joins TRBV18 to TRBJ2-7; D is perhaps TRBD2 (6 bases). This CDR3 contains 14 residues. Trimming took off 2 bases at V and 0 bases at J, with 8 bases between the two ends. The germline gives CDR1 KGHSH, CDR2 LQKENI. The CDR3, as DNA: TGTGCCAGCTCACCAGGAGGGGACTCCTACGAGCAGTACTTC. Translated: CASSPGGDSYEQYF. Variable domain in full (rest from reference TRBV18 and TRBJ2-7): NAGVMQNPRHLVRRRGQEARLRCSPMKGHSHVYWYRQLPEEGLKFMVYLQKENIIDESGMPKERFSAEFPKEGPSILRIQQVVRGDSAAYFCASSPGGDSYEQYFGPGTRLTVT.

The table lists this clone with a count of one. The chain joins TRBV7-9 to TRBJ2-5; 9 nucleotides align to TRBD2. Germline V lookup: CDR1 SEHNR, CDR2 FQNEAQ (reference sequence). J gave up 6 bases and V 5 bases, and 13 bases lay outside the gene matches. The CDR3 length is 16 residues. In DNA, the CDR3 is TGTGCCAGCAGCGCGGGGCGCGCGGGGGGGTGGAAGACCCAGTACTTC. Amino acid sequence: CASSAGRAGGWKTQYF.

The V gene is TRBV9, the J gene TRBJ2-7; D is possibly TRBD1 (6 bases). Germline V gene sequence: CDR1 SGDLS, CDR2 YYNGEE. V dropped 4 bases and J dropped 0 bases, with 11 bases sitting between them. This CDR3 comprises 14 residues. The CDR3 region has the DNA TGTGCCAGCAGCCTGGGGACAAGCTCCTACGAGCAGTACTTC. As protein: CASSLGTSSYEQYF. The complete variable domain, with remaining parts taken from reference TRBV9 and TRBJ2-7, reads DSGVTQTPKHLITATGQRVTLRCSPRSGDLSVYWYQQSLDQGLQFLIQYYNGEERAKGNILERFSAQQFPDLHSELNLSSLELGDSALYFCASSLGTSSYEQYFGPGTRLTVT.

This chain connects TRBV6-6 to TRBJ2-4, with 7 bases lining up with TRBD1. J lost 4 bases, V lost 4 bases, and 10 bases had no gene match. The CDR3 covers 16 residues. In germline, CDR1 is MNHNY, CDR2 SVGAGI (reference sequence). The CDR3 loop reads CASSSHTTGEKNIQYF. CDR3 bases: TGTGCCAGCAGTTCGCACACAACAGGGGAAAAAAACATTCAGTACTTC.

The chain couples TRBV7-2 to TRBJ2-1; 14 positions agree with TRBD2. This CDR3 spans 15 amino acids. V lost 4 bases to trimming and J lost 10 bases; unmatched junction nucleotides: 6. Looked up from germline, CDR1 is SGHTA and CDR2 is FQGNSA. The CDR3 coding sequence is TGTGCCAGCAGCTCCGGGACTAGCGGGGGACAAGAGCAGTTCTTC. Encoded protein: CASSSGTSGGQEQFF.

V is TRBV18 and J is TRBJ2-3; D is perhaps TRBD1 (5 bases). Germline V gives CDR1 KGHSH, CDR2 LQKENI. Trimming cost V 3 bases and J 0 bases, with 13 bases left between them. CDR3 size: 16 residues. This CDR3 reads CASSPQGSLSTDTQYF. DNA for the CDR3: TGTGCCAGCTCACCGCAGGGTTCATTGAGCACAGATACGCAGTATTTT.